This TCR beta chain was identified in a study of a mutant IDH1 vaccine in newly diagnosed glioma. Study details: Each patient was administered eight vaccinations, scheduled in weeks 1, 3, 5, 7, 11, 15, 19 and 23.

A word on this clone: What it binds is unknown.

Stated time point: week 11, during vaccination. The content of each vaccine dose was 300 ug of mutant IDH1 20-mer peptide, and topical imiquimod accompanied it. Measured with immunoSEQ multiplex PCR; TCRdb has only the in-frame clones, and not every one. Of about 40,000 clones in the sample, 84% are singletons; the top ten hold over 2%. Material: PBMCs, obtained from a glioma patient whose treatment included an IDH1 peptide vaccine. This receptor was taken from a middle-aged man with glioma.

The CDR3, as DNA: TGTGCCAGCAGTTTAAGCAGGGAAATAGATGCTGAAGCTTTCTTT. It translates to CASSLSREIDAEAFF. This chain uses TRBV27 with TRBJ1-1; possibly TRBD1 for D (5 bases). Germline V lookup: CDR1 MNHEY, CDR2 SMNVEV (reference sequence). CDR3 length equals 15 residues. Trimming took off 2 bases at V and 6 bases at J, with 16 bases between the two ends.